A selection of T cell receptor beta chains follows, all from one sample in a study of T cell repertoires in cytomegalovirus infection. In TCRdb, the reads were re-called with MiXCR into one record per CDR3 protein. The table shows tens of thousands of distinct CDR3 sequences, with approximately 3.6% occurring only once. The specimen was PBMCs. The receptors were gathered from a human donor in good health (CMV status not recorded). Some clones in this sample may be carry-over from other donors' samples. CDR3s include the opening cysteine and the closing phenylalanine or tryptophan. Each record gives: D gene, clone size, CDR3 length, V gene, J gene, CDR3 protein, CDR3 DNA. The D gene is left open where the match is weak. The listing skips clone size in some rows; elsewhere it reads once, few, many or a size class.

d_call: -
clone_size: many
cdr3_length: 15
v_call: TRBV6-6
j_call: TRBJ1-3
cdr3_aa: CASSFLTSSGNTIYF
cdr3_nt: TGTGCCAGCAGTTTTTTGACCAGCTCTGGAAACACCATATATTTT

d_call: -
clone_size: many
cdr3_length: 15
v_call: TRBV20-1
j_call: TRBJ2-1
cdr3_aa: CSAGGIGGRYNEQFF
cdr3_nt: TGCAGTGCTGGAGGCATCGGGGGCCGGTACAATGAGCAGTTCTTC

d_call: TRBD1
clone_size: many
cdr3_length: 16
v_call: TRBV7-2
j_call: TRBJ2-3
cdr3_aa: CASSLAGQGYPDTQYF
cdr3_nt: TGTGCCAGCAGCTTAGCGGGACAGGGATATCCAGATACGCAGTATTTT

d_call: TRBD1
clone_size: many
cdr3_length: 16
v_call: TRBV7-8
j_call: TRBJ2-5
cdr3_aa: CASSPQTGTAVWTQYF
cdr3_nt: TGTGCCAGCAGCCCACAAACCGGGACAGCTGTATGGACCCAGTACTTC

d_call: -
clone_size: many
cdr3_length: 13
v_call: TRBV7-2
j_call: TRBJ1-1
cdr3_aa: CASSLSIGTEAFF
cdr3_nt: TGTGCCAGCAGCTTATCCATTGGGACTGAAGCTTTCTTT

d_call: TRBD2
clone_size: -
cdr3_length: 17
v_call: TRBV6-5
j_call: TRBJ2-5
cdr3_aa: CASSGQRLAGLQETQYF
cdr3_nt: TGTGCCAGCAGTGGACAGCGACTAGCGGGTCTACAAGAGACCCAGTACTTC

d_call: -
clone_size: few
cdr3_length: 11
v_call: TRBV12-3/TRBV12-4
j_call: TRBJ1-1
cdr3_aa: CASSFQSRAFF
cdr3_nt: TGTGCCAGCAGTTTCCAATCGCGAGCTTTCTTT

d_call: TRBD1
clone_size: many
cdr3_length: 15
v_call: TRBV5-1
j_call: TRBJ2-2
cdr3_aa: CASSFGQGYTGELFF
cdr3_nt: TGCGCCAGCAGCTTCGGACAGGGGTACACCGGGGAGCTGTTTTTT

d_call: -
clone_size: many
cdr3_length: 14
v_call: TRBV7-2
j_call: TRBJ1-3
cdr3_aa: CASSPNGSGNTIYF
cdr3_nt: TGTGCCAGCAGCCCCAATGGCTCTGGAAACACCATATATTTT

d_call: TRBD1
clone_size: many
cdr3_length: 17
v_call: TRBV6-8
j_call: TRBJ1-5
cdr3_aa: CASSNPLTGLDNQPQHF
cdr3_nt: TGTGCCAGCAGTAACCCCTTGACAGGGTTGGATAATCAGCCCCAGCATTTT

d_call: -
clone_size: many
cdr3_length: 17
v_call: TRBV7-4
j_call: TRBJ2-5
cdr3_aa: CASSLRVGLANQETQYF
cdr3_nt: TGTGCCAGCAGCTTAAGGGTAGGCCTAGCGAACCAAGAGACCCAGTACTTC

d_call: TRBD2
clone_size: many
cdr3_length: 17
v_call: TRBV7-3
j_call: TRBJ2-7
cdr3_aa: CASSLARAGIPHYEQYF
cdr3_nt: TGTGCCAGCAGCTTAGCCCGAGCGGGAATCCCACACTACGAGCAGTACTTC

d_call: TRBD1
clone_size: many
cdr3_length: 15
v_call: TRBV15
j_call: TRBJ1-5
cdr3_aa: CATSKDRGSNQPQHF
cdr3_nt: TGTGCCACCAGCAAAGACAGGGGTAGCAATCAGCCCCAGCATTTT

d_call: -
clone_size: few
cdr3_length: 14
v_call: TRBV7-2
j_call: TRBJ2-3
cdr3_aa: CASSLEVWGDTQYF
cdr3_nt: TGTGCCAGCAGCCTTGAAGTTTGGGGAGATACGCAGTATTTT

d_call: -
clone_size: many
cdr3_length: 13
v_call: TRBV7-8
j_call: TRBJ1-6
cdr3_aa: CASSLVPNSPLHF
cdr3_nt: TGTGCCAGCAGCTTAGTACCGAATTCACCCCTCCACTTT

d_call: TRBD2
clone_size: few
cdr3_length: 19
v_call: TRBV11-3
j_call: TRBJ2-2
cdr3_aa: CASSPQRLAGGPNTGELFF
cdr3_nt: TGTGCCAGCAGCCCCCAGAGACTAGCGGGAGGTCCTAACACCGGGGAGCTGTTTTTT

d_call: -
clone_size: many
cdr3_length: 15
v_call: TRBV7-2
j_call: TRBJ1-6
cdr3_aa: CASSLSAGSYSPLHF
cdr3_nt: TGTGCCAGCAGCTTAAGCGCAGGGAGTTATTCACCCCTCCACTTT

d_call: TRBD1
clone_size: many
cdr3_length: 13
v_call: TRBV12-3/TRBV12-4
j_call: TRBJ1-1
cdr3_aa: CASGRGQGATAFF
cdr3_nt: TGTGCCAGCGGGCGGGGACAGGGGGCAACGGCTTTCTTT

d_call: -
clone_size: many
cdr3_length: 13
v_call: TRBV5-6
j_call: TRBJ1-1
cdr3_aa: CASSRLANTEAFF
cdr3_nt: TGTGCCAGCAGCCGACTAGCGAACACTGAAGCTTTCTTT

d_call: -
clone_size: many
cdr3_length: 17
v_call: TRBV20-1
j_call: TRBJ1-1
cdr3_aa: CSASLVRKGLMNTEAFF
cdr3_nt: TGCAGTGCTAGTCTTGTCAGAAAAGGCCTAATGAACACTGAAGCTTTCTTT

d_call: -
clone_size: many
cdr3_length: 11
v_call: TRBV28
j_call: TRBJ2-2
cdr3_aa: CASSSGGELFF
cdr3_nt: TGTGCCAGCAGTTCGGGGGGGGAGCTGTTTTTT

d_call: -
clone_size: -
cdr3_length: 14
v_call: TRBV7-3
j_call: TRBJ2-7
cdr3_aa: CASGISGPPYEQYF
cdr3_nt: TGTGCCAGCGGGATTTCGGGTCCTCCCTACGAGCAGTACTTC

d_call: TRBD2
clone_size: many
cdr3_length: 15
v_call: TRBV20-1
j_call: TRBJ2-7
cdr3_aa: CSARAPLAGAREQYF
cdr3_nt: TGCAGTGCTAGAGCCCCCCTGGCGGGAGCTCGCGAGCAGTACTTC

d_call: TRBD2
clone_size: many
cdr3_length: 18
v_call: TRBV4-1
j_call: TRBJ2-3
cdr3_aa: CASSQVAIAGLSTDTQYF
cdr3_nt: TGCGCCAGCAGCCAAGTCGCAATAGCGGGCCTTAGCACAGATACGCAGTATTTT

d_call: -
clone_size: many
cdr3_length: 15
v_call: TRBV12-3/TRBV12-4
j_call: TRBJ2-6
cdr3_aa: CASSSQGSGANVLTF
cdr3_nt: TGTGCCAGCAGTTCTCAGGGGTCCGGGGCCAACGTCCTGACTTTC

d_call: -
clone_size: many
cdr3_length: 11
v_call: TRBV7-2
j_call: TRBJ1-1
cdr3_aa: CASSWGTEAFF
cdr3_nt: TGTGCCAGCAGCTGGGGAACTGAAGCTTTCTTT

d_call: -
clone_size: many
cdr3_length: 11
v_call: TRBV7-2
j_call: TRBJ2-3
cdr3_aa: CASRNTDTQYF
cdr3_nt: TGTGCCAGCAGGAACACAGATACGCAGTATTTT

d_call: -
clone_size: few
cdr3_length: 16
v_call: TRBV6-1
j_call: TRBJ1-1
cdr3_aa: CASSEARATVNTEAFF
cdr3_nt: TGTGCCAGCAGTGAAGCTCGGGCCACTGTGAACACTGAAGCTTTCTTT

d_call: -
clone_size: many
cdr3_length: 15
v_call: TRBV7-8
j_call: TRBJ2-2
cdr3_aa: CASRSRGGLGGELFF
cdr3_nt: TGTGCCAGCAGGTCGAGGGGGGGCCTAGGCGGGGAGCTGTTTTTT

d_call: TRBD2
clone_size: many
cdr3_length: 18
v_call: TRBV7-8
j_call: TRBJ2-2
cdr3_aa: CASSLDTSGVLGTGELFF
cdr3_nt: TGTGCCAGCAGCTTAGATACTAGCGGGGTCTTGGGCACCGGGGAGCTGTTTTTT

d_call: -
clone_size: many
cdr3_length: 15
v_call: TRBV20-1
j_call: TRBJ2-1
cdr3_aa: CSAPLAGRSYNEQFF
cdr3_nt: TGCAGTGCTCCCCTGGCGGGCCGCTCCTACAATGAGCAGTTCTTC

d_call: -
clone_size: few
cdr3_length: 16
v_call: TRBV4-1
j_call: TRBJ1-5
cdr3_aa: CASSQDDRYSNQPQHF
cdr3_nt: TGCGCCAGCAGCCAAGATGACAGGTATAGCAATCAGCCCCAGCATTTT

d_call: TRBD1
clone_size: many
cdr3_length: 17
v_call: TRBV7-2
j_call: TRBJ2-7
cdr3_aa: CASSPQPGQVTAYEQYF
cdr3_nt: TGTGCCAGCAGCCCTCAACCGGGACAGGTGACAGCCTACGAGCAGTACTTC

d_call: -
clone_size: many
cdr3_length: 14
v_call: TRBV7-2
j_call: TRBJ2-4
cdr3_aa: CASSSTGGSDIQYF
cdr3_nt: TGTGCCAGCAGCTCAACTGGGGGCTCGGACATTCAGTACTTC

d_call: -
clone_size: many
cdr3_length: 11
v_call: TRBV7-2
j_call: TRBJ2-1
cdr3_aa: CASSPGRWQFF
cdr3_nt: TGTGCCAGCAGCCCGGGTCGATGGCAGTTCTTC

d_call: -
clone_size: many
cdr3_length: 17
v_call: TRBV7-2
j_call: TRBJ1-6
cdr3_aa: CASSFGSFSSYNSPLHF
cdr3_nt: TGTGCCAGCAGCTTCGGCAGCTTCAGCTCCTATAATTCACCCCTCCACTTT

d_call: -
clone_size: once
cdr3_length: 13
v_call: TRBV30
j_call: TRBJ2-5
cdr3_aa: CAWGGSIQETQYF
cdr3_nt: TGTGCCTGGGGCGGGTCCATCCAAGAGACCCAGTACTTC

d_call: -
clone_size: few
cdr3_length: 14
v_call: TRBV7-2
j_call: TRBJ1-2
cdr3_aa: CASSLAPGLPNYTF
cdr3_nt: TGTGCCAGCAGCTTAGCGCCGGGCCTTCCTAACTACACCTTC

d_call: -
clone_size: many
cdr3_length: 13
v_call: TRBV12-3/TRBV12-4
j_call: TRBJ2-5
cdr3_aa: CASTLQGVKTQYF
cdr3_nt: TGTGCCAGCACCCTCCAGGGAGTAAAGACCCAGTACTTC

d_call: -
clone_size: many
cdr3_length: 13
v_call: TRBV7-9
j_call: TRBJ1-5
cdr3_aa: CASSLYINQPQHF
cdr3_nt: TGTGCCAGCAGCTTGTACATCAATCAGCCCCAGCATTTT

d_call: -
clone_size: many
cdr3_length: 13
v_call: TRBV28
j_call: TRBJ2-4
cdr3_aa: CASSWVARDIQYF
cdr3_nt: TGTGCCAGCAGTTGGGTAGCGAGGGACATTCAGTACTTC

d_call: TRBD2
clone_size: many
cdr3_length: 17
v_call: TRBV4-3
j_call: TRBJ2-1
cdr3_aa: CASSQALAGSSYNEQFF
cdr3_nt: TGCGCCAGCAGCCAAGCCCTAGCGGGAAGCTCCTACAATGAGCAGTTCTTC

d_call: TRBD2
clone_size: many
cdr3_length: 17
v_call: TRBV7-2
j_call: TRBJ2-5
cdr3_aa: CASSLGVLAGARETQYF
cdr3_nt: TGTGCCAGCAGCTTAGGTGTGCTAGCGGGAGCCAGGGAGACCCAGTACTTC

d_call: TRBD1
clone_size: many
cdr3_length: 15
v_call: TRBV7-8
j_call: TRBJ2-3
cdr3_aa: CASSKSGQGGATQYF
cdr3_nt: TGTGCCAGCAGTAAATCGGGACAGGGGGGAGCTACGCAGTATTTT

d_call: -
clone_size: many
cdr3_length: 16
v_call: TRBV19
j_call: TRBJ1-5
cdr3_aa: CASSIDGTKSNQPQHF
cdr3_nt: TGTGCCAGTAGTATAGATGGGACCAAGAGCAATCAGCCCCAGCATTTT

d_call: -
clone_size: many
cdr3_length: 12
v_call: TRBV11-3
j_call: TRBJ2-3
cdr3_aa: CASTGPTDTQYF
cdr3_nt: TGTGCCAGTACCGGGCCGACAGATACGCAGTATTTT

d_call: TRBD2
clone_size: many
cdr3_length: 16
v_call: TRBV7-2
j_call: TRBJ2-3
cdr3_aa: CASSLAGRGGTDTQYF
cdr3_nt: TGTGCCAGCAGCTTAGCGGGGCGGGGGGGCACAGATACGCAGTATTTT

d_call: -
clone_size: many
cdr3_length: 13
v_call: TRBV7-2
j_call: TRBJ1-1
cdr3_aa: CASSIREGTEAFF
cdr3_nt: TGTGCCAGCAGCATCAGGGAAGGCACTGAAGCTTTCTTT

d_call: -
clone_size: many
cdr3_length: 14
v_call: TRBV7-2
j_call: TRBJ2-7
cdr3_aa: CASSQQGQRNEQYF
cdr3_nt: TGTGCCAGCAGTCAACAGGGTCAGAGGAACGAGCAGTACTTC

d_call: -
clone_size: many
cdr3_length: 15
v_call: TRBV6-8
j_call: TRBJ2-1
cdr3_aa: CASRLPLNLGNEQFF
cdr3_nt: TGTGCCAGCAGACTCCCGTTAAACCTGGGGAATGAGCAGTTCTTC